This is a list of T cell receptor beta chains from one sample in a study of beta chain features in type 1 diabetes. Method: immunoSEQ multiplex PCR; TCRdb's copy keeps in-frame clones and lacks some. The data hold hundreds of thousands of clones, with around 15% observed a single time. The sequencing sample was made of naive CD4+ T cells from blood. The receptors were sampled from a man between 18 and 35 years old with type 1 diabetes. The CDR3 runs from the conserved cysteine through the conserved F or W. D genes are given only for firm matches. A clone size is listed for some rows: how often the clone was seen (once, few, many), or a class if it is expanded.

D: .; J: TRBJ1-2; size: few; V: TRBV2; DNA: TGTGCCAGCACCGAGGCGGTTTTCTATGGCTACACCTTC; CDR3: CASTEAVFYGYTF
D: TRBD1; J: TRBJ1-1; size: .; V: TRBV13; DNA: TGTGCCAGCAGCGCCCGACAGGGGTACACTGAAGCTTTCTTT; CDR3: CASSARQGYTEAFF
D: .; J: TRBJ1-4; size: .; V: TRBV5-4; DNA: TGTGCCAGCAGCTGGGGCAAGGATGAAAAACTGTTTTTT; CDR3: CASSWGKDEKLFF
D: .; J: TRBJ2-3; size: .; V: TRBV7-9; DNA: TGTGCCAGCCGCACATCATCGGTGGCAGATACGCAGTATTTT; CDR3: CASRTSSVADTQYF
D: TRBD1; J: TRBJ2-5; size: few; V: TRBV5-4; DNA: TGTGCCAGCAGGGACCCCGGGACAGGGAAAGAGACCCAGTACTTC; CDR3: CASRDPGTGKETQYF
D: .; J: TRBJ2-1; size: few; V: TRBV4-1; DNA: TGCGCCAGCAGCCCTTCTAGCACCGGGGAATGGAATGAGCAGTTCTTC; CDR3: CASSPSSTGEWNEQFF
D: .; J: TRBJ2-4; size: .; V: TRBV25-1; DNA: TGTGCCAGCAGTGACCCTTCAGGGGTAGCCAAAAACATTCAGTACTTC; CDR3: CASSDPSGVAKNIQYF
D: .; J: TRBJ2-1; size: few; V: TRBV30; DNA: TGTGCCGGAGGGTACAATGAGCAGTTCTTC; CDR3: CAGGYNEQFF
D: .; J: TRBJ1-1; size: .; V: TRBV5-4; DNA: TGTGCCAGCAGCTCACTGGGACATCGGGACGCTGAAGCTTTCTTT; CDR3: CASSSLGHRDAEAFF
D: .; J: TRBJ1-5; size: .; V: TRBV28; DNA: TGTGCCAGCAGTTTACTATTGTATCAGCCCCAGCATTTT; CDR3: CASSLLLYQPQHF
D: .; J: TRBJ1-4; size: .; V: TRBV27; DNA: TGTGCCAGCAGTTTATCCTCGACCGGTTTTAATGAAAAACTGTTTTTT; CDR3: CASSLSSTGFNEKLFF
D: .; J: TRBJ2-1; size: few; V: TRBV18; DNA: TGTGCCAGCTCACCACCGGGTCAGGGATACTACAATGAGCAGTTCTTC; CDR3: CASSPPGQGYYNEQFF
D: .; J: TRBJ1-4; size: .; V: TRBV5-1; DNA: TGCGCCAGCAGCGACGCGGGGGCAACTAATGAAAAACTGTTTTTT; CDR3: CASSDAGATNEKLFF
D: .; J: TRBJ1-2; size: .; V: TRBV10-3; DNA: TGTGCCATCAGTGAGGGGGCGGAGGGCTACACCTTC; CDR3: CAISEGAEGYTF
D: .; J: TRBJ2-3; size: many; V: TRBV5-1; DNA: TGCGCCAGCAGCTCCACAGATACGCAGTATTTT; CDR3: CASSSTDTQYF
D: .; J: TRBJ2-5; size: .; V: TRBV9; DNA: TGTGCCAGCAGCGTACGAGGGGGGGCGTTGGAGACCCAGTACTTC; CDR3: CASSVRGGALETQYF
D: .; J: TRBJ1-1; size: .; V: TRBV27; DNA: TGTGCCAGCAGCCCTTCGTTGAACACTGAAGCTTTCTTT; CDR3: CASSPSLNTEAFF
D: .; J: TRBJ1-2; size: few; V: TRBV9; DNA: TGTGCCAGCAGCGCTACCCATCGGGGGGGAGGCGGCTACACCTTC; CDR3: CASSATHRGGGGYTF
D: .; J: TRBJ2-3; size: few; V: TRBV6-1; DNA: TGTGCCAGCAGTTATGGGGCTACAGATACGCAGTATTTT; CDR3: CASSYGATDTQYF
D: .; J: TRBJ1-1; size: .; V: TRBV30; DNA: TGTGCCTGGAGCACAATGAACACTGAAGCTTTCTTT; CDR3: CAWSTMNTEAFF
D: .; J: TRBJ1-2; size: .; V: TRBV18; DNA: TGTGCCAGCTCACCACAGGAGTATGGCTACACCTTC; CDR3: CASSPQEYGYTF
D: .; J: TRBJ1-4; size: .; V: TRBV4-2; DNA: TGTGCCAGCACCCCGCGTCACAGTGAAACTAATGAAAAACTGTTTTTT; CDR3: CASTPRHSETNEKLFF
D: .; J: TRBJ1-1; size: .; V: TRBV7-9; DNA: TGTGCCAGCAGCAGCGGACACGAGAACACTGAAGCTTTCTTT; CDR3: CASSSGHENTEAFF
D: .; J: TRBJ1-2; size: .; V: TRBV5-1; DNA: TGCGCCAGCAGCCCGACCCCACCAGGGGAAGATGGCTACACCTTC; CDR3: CASSPTPPGEDGYTF
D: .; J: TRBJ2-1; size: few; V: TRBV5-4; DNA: TGTGCCAGCAGCGGCGAGAGTTACAATGAGCAGTTCTTC; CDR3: CASSGESYNEQFF
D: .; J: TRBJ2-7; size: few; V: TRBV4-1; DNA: TGCGCCAGCAGCCAGACCACCCATGCAGGGGACTCCTACGAGCAGTACTTC; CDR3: CASSQTTHAGDSYEQYF
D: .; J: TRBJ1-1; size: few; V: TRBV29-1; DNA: TGCAGCGTTGAAGTCGGTAGGGTTAACACTGAAGCTTTCTTT; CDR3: CSVEVGRVNTEAFF
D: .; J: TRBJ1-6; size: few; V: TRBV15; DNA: TGTGCCACCAGCAGAGAGAGCCGGGGTCTTGGTTCACCCCTCCACTTT; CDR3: CATSRESRGLGSPLHF
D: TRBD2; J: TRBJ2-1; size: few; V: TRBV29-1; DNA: TGCAGCGGTACGATTAGCGGGTCATCCTACAATGAGCAGTTCTTC; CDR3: CSGTISGSSYNEQFF
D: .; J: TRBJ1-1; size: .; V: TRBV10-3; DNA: TGTGCCATCGGGATGGCAGGAGGGACTGAAGCTTTCTTT; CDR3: CAIGMAGGTEAFF
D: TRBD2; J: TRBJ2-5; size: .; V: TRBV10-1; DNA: TGCGCCAGCAGTGATCCCGGGACTAGCGGAGAGACCCAGTACTTC; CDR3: CASSDPGTSGETQYF
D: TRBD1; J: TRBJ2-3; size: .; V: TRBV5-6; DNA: TGTGCCAGCAGCTTGGACGCACTAATATCGGGGACAGCCTATTTT; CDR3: CASSLDALISGTAYF
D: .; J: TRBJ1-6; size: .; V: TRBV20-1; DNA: TGCAGTGCTAGGGGGGGTTCACCCCTCCACTTT; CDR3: CSARGGSPLHF
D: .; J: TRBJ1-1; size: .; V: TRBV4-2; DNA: TGTGCCAGCAGCCAAGTTGGGGAGGAGAACACTGAAGCTTTCTTT; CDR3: CASSQVGEENTEAFF
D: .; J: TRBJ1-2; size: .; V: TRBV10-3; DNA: TGTGCCATCACGGGAGGGGTGAATGGCTACACCTTC; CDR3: CAITGGVNGYTF
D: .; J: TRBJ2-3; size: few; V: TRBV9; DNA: TGTGCCAGCAGCTCACAAGGGGGTAGAGCAGATACGCAGTATTTT; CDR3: CASSSQGGRADTQYF
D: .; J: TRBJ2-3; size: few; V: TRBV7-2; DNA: TGTGCCAGCAGCTTAGCGCAGGAGAGCACAGATACGCAGTATTTT; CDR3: CASSLAQESTDTQYF
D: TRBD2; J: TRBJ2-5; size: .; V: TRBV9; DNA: TGTGCCAGCAGCGCCGCCCCCACTAGCGGGGGGACCCAGTACTTC; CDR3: CASSAAPTSGGTQYF
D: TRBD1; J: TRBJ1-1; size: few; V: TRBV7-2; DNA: TGTGCCAGCAGCACCCGGACAGGGATCACTGAAGCTTTCTTT; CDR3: CASSTRTGITEAFF
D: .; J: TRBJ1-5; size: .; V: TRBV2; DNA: TGTGCCAGCAGTGTGGACATTAGCAATCAGCCCCAGCATTTT; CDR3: CASSVDISNQPQHF
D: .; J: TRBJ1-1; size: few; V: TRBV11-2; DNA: TGTGCCAGCAGCCTCGGGACTGAAGCTTTCTTT; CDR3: CASSLGTEAFF
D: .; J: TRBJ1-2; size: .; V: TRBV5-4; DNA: TGTGCCAGCAGCTTGTCTAGGAGAGGGAACTATGGCTACACCTTC; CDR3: CASSLSRRGNYGYTF
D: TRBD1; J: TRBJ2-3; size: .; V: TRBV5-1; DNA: TGCGCCAGCAGCAGCACAGGGGCCACAGATACGCAGTATTTT; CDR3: CASSSTGATDTQYF
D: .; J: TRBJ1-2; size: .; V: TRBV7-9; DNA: TGTGCCAGCAGCCTTGACAGCGTATATGGCTACACCTTC; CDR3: CASSLDSVYGYTF
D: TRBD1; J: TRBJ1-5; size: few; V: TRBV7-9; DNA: TGTGCCAGCAGCCTTGACGAGGGACAGGGGGGCAATCAGCCCCAGCATTTT; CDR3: CASSLDEGQGGNQPQHF
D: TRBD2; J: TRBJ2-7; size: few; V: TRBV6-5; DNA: TGTGCCAGCAGTTTCGGACTAGCGGGGGGTTACGAGCAGTACTTC; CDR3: CASSFGLAGGYEQYF
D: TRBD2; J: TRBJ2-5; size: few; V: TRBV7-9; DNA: TGTGCCAGCGGCACTAGCGGGGGTGAGACCCAGTACTTC; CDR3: CASGTSGGETQYF
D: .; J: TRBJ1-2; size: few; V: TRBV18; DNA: TGTGCCAGCTCAGAACTGGACGGCTATGGCTACACCTTC; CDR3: CASSELDGYGYTF
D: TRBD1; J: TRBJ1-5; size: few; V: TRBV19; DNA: TGTGCCAGTAGTACGACAGGGGATAGCAATCAGCCCCAGCATTTT; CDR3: CASSTTGDSNQPQHF
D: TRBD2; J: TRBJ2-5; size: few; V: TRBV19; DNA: TGTGCCAGTGAGAGGACTAGCGGGGCCCAAGAGACCCAGTACTTC; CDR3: CASERTSGAQETQYF
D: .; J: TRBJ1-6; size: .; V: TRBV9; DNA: TGTGCCAGCAGCCGGATGGATAATTCACCCCTCCACTTT; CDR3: CASSRMDNSPLHF